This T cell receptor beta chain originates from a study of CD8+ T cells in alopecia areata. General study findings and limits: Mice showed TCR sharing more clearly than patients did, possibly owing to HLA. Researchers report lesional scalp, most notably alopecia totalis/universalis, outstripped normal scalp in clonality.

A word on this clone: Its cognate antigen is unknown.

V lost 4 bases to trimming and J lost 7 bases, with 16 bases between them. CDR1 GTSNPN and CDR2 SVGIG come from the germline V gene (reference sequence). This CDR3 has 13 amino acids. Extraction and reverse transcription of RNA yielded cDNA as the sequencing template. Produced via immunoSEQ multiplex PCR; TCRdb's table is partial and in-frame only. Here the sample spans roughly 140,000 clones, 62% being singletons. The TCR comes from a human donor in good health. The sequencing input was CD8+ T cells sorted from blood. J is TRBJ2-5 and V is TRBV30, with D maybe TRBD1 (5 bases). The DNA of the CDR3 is TGTGCCTGGAAAGGCCCAGGGCCGGGGACCCAGTACTTC. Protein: CAWKGPGPGTQYF.